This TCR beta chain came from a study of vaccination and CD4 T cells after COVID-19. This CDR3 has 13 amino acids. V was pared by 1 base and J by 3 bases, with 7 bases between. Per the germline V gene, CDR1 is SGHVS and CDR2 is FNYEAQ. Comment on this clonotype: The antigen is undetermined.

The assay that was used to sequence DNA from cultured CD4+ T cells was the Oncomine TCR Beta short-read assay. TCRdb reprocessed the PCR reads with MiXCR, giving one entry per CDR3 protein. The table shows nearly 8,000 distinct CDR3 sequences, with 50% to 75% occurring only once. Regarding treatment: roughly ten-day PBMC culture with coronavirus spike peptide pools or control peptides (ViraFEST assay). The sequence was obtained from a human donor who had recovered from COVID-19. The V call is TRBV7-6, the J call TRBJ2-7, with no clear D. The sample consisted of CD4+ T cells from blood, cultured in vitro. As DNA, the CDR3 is TGTGCCAGCAGCTTAGACGGAAACTACGAGCAGTACTTC. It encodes CASSLDGNYEQYF.